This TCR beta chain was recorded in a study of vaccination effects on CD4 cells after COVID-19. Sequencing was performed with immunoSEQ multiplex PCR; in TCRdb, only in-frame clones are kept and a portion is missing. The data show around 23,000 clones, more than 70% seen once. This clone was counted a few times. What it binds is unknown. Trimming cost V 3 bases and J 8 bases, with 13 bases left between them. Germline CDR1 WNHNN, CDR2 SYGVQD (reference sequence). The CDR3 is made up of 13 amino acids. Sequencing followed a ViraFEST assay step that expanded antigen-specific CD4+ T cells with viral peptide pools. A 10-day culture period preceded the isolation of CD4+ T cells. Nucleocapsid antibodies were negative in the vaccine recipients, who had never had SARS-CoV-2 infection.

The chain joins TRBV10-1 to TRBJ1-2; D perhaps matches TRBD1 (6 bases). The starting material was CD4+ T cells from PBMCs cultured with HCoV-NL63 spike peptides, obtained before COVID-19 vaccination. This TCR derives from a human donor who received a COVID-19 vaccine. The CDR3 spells CASSDRGNRGYTF. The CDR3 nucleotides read TGCGCCAGCAGTGACAGGGGAAATAGAGGCTACACCTTC.